Presented here are 32 T cell receptor beta chains from one specimen sequenced in a study of T cells in Graves' hyperthyroidism and ophthalmopathy. RNA transcripts gave rise to amplified TCR beta CDR3 regions. Carried out on the TCR CDR3, a first-round RT-PCR used the HTBI primer set. TCRdb redid the calling of the multiplex PCR reads with MiXCR, one entry per CDR3 protein. The sample holds hundreds of thousands of distinct CDR3 sequences, more than 12% seen once. Sequencing was performed on blood. The receptors derive from a woman between 45 and 60 years old with Graves' ophthalmopathy.

This clonotype showed up many times. V gene TRBV2 combines with J gene TRBJ2-7; perhaps TRBD2 as D (6 bases). This CDR3 region has 14 residues. The V gene's germline CDR1 is SNHLY and CDR2 FYNNEI. V dropped 6 bases and J dropped 2 bases, with 14 bases sitting between them. This chain's CDR3 is CASRGDGGTYEQYF. The CDR3 DNA follows: TGTGCCAGCAGGGGTGATGGGGGGACCTACGAGCAGTACTTC.

This clonotype showed up just a few times. V usage is TRBV18 and J usage is TRBJ2-1; D gene unclear. The CDR3 runs 15 residues. Germline-derived CDR1 and CDR2 are KGHSH and LQKENI. Trimming took 4 bases from V and 0 from J, leaving 10 bases between them. CDR3 nucleotide sequence: TGTGCCAGCTCACTCGACATTTACTCCTACAATGAGCAGTTCTTC. Encoded protein: CASSLDIYSYNEQFF.

This clonotype was counted a few times. This sequence joins TRBV4-3 and TRBJ2-7; 11 bases fit TRBD2. Germline values: CDR1 LGHNA, CDR2 YSLEER. CDR3 length equals 18 residues. The trim removed 0 bases at V and 5 bases at J, leaving 12 bases unmatched. The CDR3 loop reads CASSQDPPTSGINNEQYF. The CDR3 region has the DNA TGCGCCAGCAGCCAAGATCCTCCGACTAGCGGGATTAACAACGAGCAGTACTTC.

The rearrangement uses TRBV20-1 and TRBJ2-1; 8 nucleotides match TRBD1. The V gene end was trimmed by 8 bases and the J gene end by 2 bases; junction bases not matched to a gene: 14. The CDR3 is 16 amino acids. The germline V gene has CDR1 DFQATT and CDR2 SNEGSKA (reference sequence). The chain's CDR3 is CSPSSAGGRTYNEQFF. The CDR3 DNA sequence: TGCAGTCCGAGTTCAGCAGGGGGCCGGACCTACAATGAGCAGTTCTTC.

The chain joins TRBV4-3 to TRBJ1-4, with 8 positions matching TRBD1. The CDR3 totals 18 residues. CDR1 and CDR2 from the germline V gene are LGHNA and YSLEER. J lost 0 bases, V lost 0 bases, and 6 bases had no gene match. CDR3 DNA sequence: TGCGCCAGCAGCCAAGAACACAGGGGGGGCGCAACTAATGAAAAACTGTTTTTT. Amino acids: CASSQEHRGGATNEKLFF.

This clonotype has a handful of counts. J is TRBJ1-5 and V is TRBV19; the D gene is possibly TRBD1 (5 bases). Germline assignment: CDR1 LNHDA and CDR2 SQIVND (reference sequence). The CDR3 is 13 residues long. V shed 6 bases and J shed 4 bases, with 10 bases lying between them. The CDR3 loop reads CASSDRPNQPQHF. The CDR3 coding sequence is TGTGCCAGTAGCGACAGACCTAATCAGCCCCAGCATTTT.

With respect to this clonotype: Germline and junction disagree at one end, which may indicate a read error. The J gene is TRBJ1-1, the V gene TRBV7-9; D unclear. Germline loops: CDR1 SEHNR, CDR2 FQNEAQ (reference sequence). CDR3 length: 13 residues. CDR3 region: CASTLGKNTEAFF. The CDR3 nucleotides are TGCGCCAGCACCCTGGGCAAGAACACTGAAGCTTTCTTT.

In its sample, this clonotype was seen many times. This rearrangement joins TRBV24-1 to TRBJ2-3; tentative D call: TRBD2 (5 bases). The CDR3 has 13 residues. The germline gives CDR1 KGHDR, CDR2 SFDVKD. The V end lost 3 bases, the J end lost 5 bases, and 8 bases lay between the germline ends. In DNA form, the CDR3 reads TGTGCCACCAGTGATCCCCGGGGAGATACGCAGTATTTT. Protein sequence: CATSDPRGDTQYF.

This clonotype was seen repeatedly, ten times or more. The chain uses TRBV28 and TRBJ2-7; tentatively, D is TRBD2 (5 bases). Germline CDR1 MDHEN, CDR2 SYDVKM. This CDR3 has 12 amino acids. V shed 7 bases and J shed 8 bases, with 15 bases lying between them. CDR3 nucleotides: TGTGCCAGCACAAATCCCACGGGAAAGCAGTACTTC. Translating gives CASTNPTGKQYF. Using reference TRBV28 and TRBJ2-7 for the parts outside the CDR3, the full variable domain is DVKVTQSSRYLVKRTGEKVFLECVQDMDHENMFWYRQDPGLGLRLIYFSYDVKMKEKGDIPEGYSVSREKKERFSLILESASTNQTSMYLCASTNPTGKQYFGPGTRLTVT.

Ten or more counts support this clonotype. CDR3 DNA sequence: TGTGCCAGCAGTCTCTCCGGGAGCCGGGATACAGATACGCAGTATTTT. This gives the protein CASSLSGSRDTDTQYF. The V and J genes are TRBV28 and TRBJ2-3; a possible D gene is TRBD2 (6 bases). The V gene's germline CDR1 is MDHEN and CDR2 SYDVKM. The V gene lost 5 bases and the J gene lost 3 bases, with 18 bases spanning the gap. The CDR3 sequence is 16 residues long.

This clonotype was recorded many times. This sequence joins TRBV7-2 and TRBJ2-1; D is possibly TRBD1 (6 bases). The CDR3 length is 15 residues. V was trimmed by 4 bases and J by 0 bases, leaving 10 bases between them. The germline CDR1 and CDR2 sequences are SGHTA and FQGNSA. The CDR3 here is CASSSGASSYNEQFF. The CDR3 DNA reads as TGTGCCAGCAGCTCAGGGGCTAGCTCCTACAATGAGCAGTTCTTC.

At least ten counts were recorded for this clonotype. In DNA, the CDR3 is TGTGCCAGCAGCTTAGTTGGGTCGGCAAGGAATGAAAAACTGTTTTTT. Its protein product is CASSLVGSARNEKLFF. This chain joins TRBV7-2 and TRBJ1-4; D not resolved. V was pared by 1 base and J by 5 bases, with 14 bases between. The CDR3 runs to 16 residues. Per germline, CDR1 SGHTA and CDR2 FQGNSA.

The rearrangement joins TRBV9 to TRBJ2-3; TRBD1 matches at 9 bases. Trimming took 4 bases from V and 4 from J; bases not matched to a gene: 13. The CDR3 length is 17 residues. Germline V gene data show CDR1 as SGDLS and CDR2 as YYNGEE. CDR3: CASSSTGTGISADTQYF. In nucleotides, the CDR3 is TGTGCCAGCAGCTCGACCGGGACAGGGATTAGCGCAGATACGCAGTATTTT. The whole variable domain, remainder taken from reference TRBV9 and TRBJ2-3, is DSGVTQTPKHLITATGQRVTLRCSPRSGDLSVYWYQQSLDQGLQFLIQYYNGEERAKGNILERFSAQQFPDLHSELNLSSLELGDSALYFCASSSTGTGISADTQYFGPGTRLTVL.

This clonotype was counted at least ten times. The chain links TRBV28 to TRBJ1-5, with no clear D. Trimming removed 6 bases from V and 4 bases from J, with 13 bases in between. Germline V gives CDR1 MDHEN, CDR2 SYDVKM. The CDR3 runs 14 residues. The CDR3: CASSSGSTNQPQHF. The CDR3 bases are TGTGCCAGCAGCTCCGGTTCGACGAATCAGCCCCAGCATTTT. The whole variable domain, remainder taken from reference TRBV28 and TRBJ1-5, is DVKVTQSSRYLVKRTGEKVFLECVQDMDHENMFWYRQDPGLGLRLIYFSYDVKMKEKGDIPEGYSVSREKKERFSLILESASTNQTSMYLCASSSGSTNQPQHFGDGTRLSIL.

The chain is built from TRBV4-1 and TRBJ2-7; TRBD2 matches at 10 bases. The trim removed 0 bases at V and 3 bases at J, leaving 14 bases unmatched. This CDR3 contains 19 residues. Germline-derived CDR1 and CDR2 are MGHRA and YSYEKL. The CDR3 sequence is CASSQEGGSGRVPGYEQYF. CDR3 nucleotides: TGCGCCAGCAGCCAAGAGGGCGGAAGCGGGAGGGTACCGGGCTACGAGCAGTACTTC.

This clonotype came up many times. This chain joins TRBV4-1 and TRBJ1-2; possibly TRBD1 for D (5 bases). This CDR3 has 13 residues. The germline V and J ends were trimmed by 2 bases and 5 bases, with 9 bases remaining between them. Germline CDR1 MGHRA, CDR2 YSYEKL. The CDR3, as DNA: TGCGCCAGCAGCCAACGGGGCGGGTATGGCTACACCTTC. As protein: CASSQRGGYGYTF.

This clonotype was seen ten or more times. V gene TRBV15 combines with J gene TRBJ2-5; D possibly corresponds to TRBD2 (5 bases). There are 15 residues in the CDR3. Per the germline V gene, CDR1 is LNHNV and CDR2 is YYDKDF (reference sequence). Trimming took 5 bases from V and 1 from J, leaving 14 bases between them. Here the CDR3 reads CATSADGLIQETQYF. In DNA form, the CDR3 reads TGTGCCACCAGCGCTGATGGACTTATCCAAGAGACCCAGTACTTC.

Concerning this clonotype itself: Germline and junction disagree at one end, which may indicate a read error. J is TRBJ2-7 and V is TRBV4-3, with D possibly matching TRBD1 (6 bases). Germline lookup yields CDR1 LGHNA and CDR2 YSLEER. The CDR3 has 15 residues. The CDR3, as DNA: TGCGCCAGCAGCCAGGCAAGGACAGAAGACTACGGGCAGTACTTC. The encoded protein is CASSQARTEDYGQYF.

A few counts support this clonotype. The CDR3 loop is CASRKGQGFGDYGYTF. Here the CDR3 DNA reads TGTGCCAGCAGAAAGGGACAGGGGTTCGGCGACTATGGCTACACCTTC. This chain uses TRBV6-1 with TRBJ1-2; 10 bases map to TRBD1. The germline V gene encodes CDR1 MNHNS and CDR2 SASEGT. The length of the CDR3 is 16 residues. V shed 6 bases, J shed 3 bases, and the junction held 10 bases outside the gene matches.

This clonotype was seen at least ten times. The CDR3 coding sequence is TGTGCCATCAGTGAGTTAGGACAGGGCGGCTATGGCTACACCTTC. Its translation: CAISELGQGGYGYTF. The V call is TRBV10-3, the J call TRBJ1-2, with TRBD1 matching over 8 bases. The CDR3 contains 15 residues. V gave up 1 base and J gave up 4 bases; unmatched junction bases: 5. From germline, CDR1 is ENHRY and CDR2 SYGVKD.

This clonotype has a count of ten or more. This chain joins TRBV4-1 and TRBJ2-7, with a possible D match to TRBD1 (5 bases). The CDR3 is made up of 13 amino acids. The V gene's germline CDR1 is MGHRA and CDR2 YSYEKL. V gave up 2 bases and J gave up 7 bases, with 12 bases separating them. CDR3 sequence: CASSQISGREQYF. The CDR3 coding sequence is TGCGCCAGCAGCCAAATTTCAGGGCGTGAGCAGTACTTC.

CDR3 nucleotides: TGTGCCAGCAGTTTCGCGGAGGGGGAGACCTACGAGCAGTACTTC. It yields the protein CASSFAEGETYEQYF. The J gene is TRBJ2-7, the V gene TRBV12-3 or TRBV12-4; D possibly matches TRBD1 or TRBD2 (6 bases each). Trimming shortened V by 3 bases and J by 2 bases, and 14 bases separated the two germline ends. This CDR3 spans 15 amino acids.

This clonotype has a count of ten or more. The J gene is TRBJ2-3, the V gene TRBV12-3 or TRBV12-4, with 9 bases matching TRBD2. The CDR3 sequence is 16 residues long. Trimming cost V 5 bases and J 4 bases; bases outside gene matches: 10. As DNA, the CDR3 is TGTGCCAGCAGTCCTACCCCAGCGGGAGGAGCAGATACGCAGTATTTT. It translates to CASSPTPAGGADTQYF.

This clonotype was detected ten times or more. The chain combines TRBV6-1 with TRBJ2-3; the D is unclear. Trimming left V 7 bases short and J 0 bases short, with 11 bases between. CDR1 and CDR2 (germline): MNHNS, SASEGT. The length of the CDR3 is 14 residues. The CDR3 coding sequence is TGTGCCAGCACTCGCCCGACTAGCACAGATACGCAGTATTTT. As protein: CASTRPTSTDTQYF.

The table lists this clonotype with many counts. The chain is built from TRBV20-1 and TRBJ2-7, with a possible D match to TRBD1 (6 bases). CDR3 size: 14 residues. V lost 1 base, J lost 6 bases, and 16 bases lay in between. Germline values: CDR1 DFQATT, CDR2 SNEGSKA (reference sequence). CDR3 nucleotide sequence: TGCAGTGCTAGAGCCATGACAGGCGCGGGCGAGCAGTACTTC. Encoded protein: CSARAMTGAGEQYF.

This clonotype turned up a few times. The chain links TRBV6-6 to TRBJ1-6; no clear D. The CDR3 sequence is 16 residues long. Germline V CDR1 and CDR2: MNHNY, SVGAGI (reference sequence). Trimming removed 2 bases from V and 5 bases from J, with 13 bases in between. The CDR3 is CASSYVGLEDNSPLHF. The DNA for the CDR3 is TGTGCCAGCAGTTACGTAGGGCTCGAAGATAATTCACCCCTCCACTTT.

The J gene is TRBJ2-7, the V gene TRBV4-3, with a tentative D call TRBD2 (6 bases). This CDR3 region has 17 residues. Germline V gene data show CDR1 as LGHNA and CDR2 as YSLEER. Deletions cut 0 bases from V and 0 bases from J, with 15 bases between. DNA for the CDR3: TGCGCCAGCAGCCAAGATTTGACTAGGGTAGGCTCCTACGAGCAGTACTTC. It specifies CASSQDLTRVGSYEQYF.

This clonotype was seen a few times. This chain connects TRBV7-9 to TRBJ1-5; 8 bases match TRBD1. Germline CDR1 reads SEHNR; CDR2 reads FQNEAQ (reference sequence). Trimming cost V 1 base and J 5 bases; bases outside gene matches: 7. This CDR3 has 16 residues. The CDR3 reads CASSLGGTGSYQPQHF. In nucleotides, the CDR3 is TGTGCCAGCAGCTTAGGGGGGACAGGTAGTTATCAGCCCCAGCATTTT.

This clonotype was detected ten times or more. The J gene is TRBJ2-1, the V gene TRBV27; D perhaps matches TRBD2 (5 bases). Trimming took 3 bases from V and 7 from J, leaving 10 bases between them. CDR1 and CDR2 from the germline V gene are MNHEY and SMNVEV (reference sequence). The CDR3 has 13 residues. The CDR3 reads CASSLGGFNEQFF. The CDR3, as DNA: TGTGCCAGCAGTTTGGGCGGGTTTAATGAGCAGTTCTTC.

The rearrangement uses TRBV29-1 and TRBJ2-3, with 7 nucleotides matching TRBD2. The CDR3 totals 14 residues. With V trimmed by 1 base and J by 1 base, 2 bases remained unmatched. Germline V CDR1 and CDR2: SQVTM, ANQGSEA. The CDR3 reads CSVEGLAGTDTQYF. The CDR3 region has the DNA TGCAGCGTTGAAGGTCTAGCGGGCACAGATACGCAGTATTTT.

This clonotype appeared many times. The chain couples TRBV28 to TRBJ1-5; D unclear. The V and J ends lost 6 bases and 9 bases respectively, with 18 bases between them. Germline lookup yields CDR1 MDHEN and CDR2 SYDVKM. This CDR3 has 14 amino acids. The chain's CDR3 is CASRAHSPVGPQHF. In nucleotides, the CDR3 is TGTGCCAGCAGGGCCCACAGTCCAGTGGGGCCCCAGCATTTT.

The chain carries TRBV11-2 and TRBJ2-2, with 9 positions matching TRBD1. There are 15 residues in the CDR3. Per the germline V gene, CDR1 is SGHAT and CDR2 is FQNNGV. The V segment lost 7 bases and the J segment 6 bases; nucleotides outside the gene matches: 9. As DNA, the CDR3 is TGTGCCAGCATCCGACGACAGGGGGTTTCCGGGGAGCTGTTTTTT. It translates to CASIRRQGVSGELFF.